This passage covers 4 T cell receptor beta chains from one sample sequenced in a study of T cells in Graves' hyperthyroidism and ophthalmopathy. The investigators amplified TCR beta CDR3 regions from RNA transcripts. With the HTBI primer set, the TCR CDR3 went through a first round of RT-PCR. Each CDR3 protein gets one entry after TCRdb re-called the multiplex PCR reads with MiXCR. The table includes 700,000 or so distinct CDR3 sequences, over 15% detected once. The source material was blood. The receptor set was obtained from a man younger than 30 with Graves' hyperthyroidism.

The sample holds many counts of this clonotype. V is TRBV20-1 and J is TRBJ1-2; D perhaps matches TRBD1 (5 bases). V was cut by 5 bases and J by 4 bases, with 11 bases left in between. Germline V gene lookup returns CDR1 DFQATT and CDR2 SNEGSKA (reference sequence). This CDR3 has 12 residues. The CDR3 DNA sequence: TGCAGTGCTGCAACGGGGGGCTATGGCTACACCTTC. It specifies CSAATGGYGYTF.

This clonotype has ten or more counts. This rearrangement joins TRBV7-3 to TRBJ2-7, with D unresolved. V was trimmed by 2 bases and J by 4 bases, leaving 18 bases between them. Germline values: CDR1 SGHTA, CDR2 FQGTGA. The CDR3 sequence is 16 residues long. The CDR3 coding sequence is TGTGCCAGCAGCTTACGGGCAGGTGCTGGGAAATACGAGCAGTACTTC. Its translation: CASSLRAGAGKYEQYF.

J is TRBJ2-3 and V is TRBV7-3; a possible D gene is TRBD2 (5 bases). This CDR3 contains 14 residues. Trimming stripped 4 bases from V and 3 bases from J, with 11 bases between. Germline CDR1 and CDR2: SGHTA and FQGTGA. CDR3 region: CASSSTRETDTQYF. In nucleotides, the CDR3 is TGTGCCAGCAGCTCGACCCGGGAAACAGATACGCAGTATTTT. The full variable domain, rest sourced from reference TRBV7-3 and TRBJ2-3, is GAGVSQTPSNKVTEKGKYVELRCDPISGHTALYWYRQSLGQGPEFLIYFQGTGAADDSGLPNDRFFAVRPEGSVSTLKIQRTERGDSAVYLCASSSTRETDTQYFGPGTRLTVL.

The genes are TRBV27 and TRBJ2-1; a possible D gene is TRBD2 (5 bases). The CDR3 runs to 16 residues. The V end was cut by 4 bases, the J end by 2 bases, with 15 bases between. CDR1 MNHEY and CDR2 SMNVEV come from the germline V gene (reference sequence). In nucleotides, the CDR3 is TGTGCCAGCAGTTCTTATGGAGCGGAGACCTACAATGAGCAGTTCTTC. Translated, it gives CASSSYGAETYNEQFF.